One sample yielded the 20 T cell receptor beta chains listed below, sequenced in a study of molecular identifiers for immune sequencing clone quantification. One entry per CDR3 protein, called by TCRdb with MiXCR from the PCR reads. The sample includes some 680,000 distinct CDR3 sequences, 25% seen only once; the top ten take 0.7% to 0.95%. Sequenced sample: naive CD8+ T cells from blood, with Jurkat cell RNA spiked in. Subset reported: FACS-sorted CD8+CD4-CCR7+CD45RA+ naive T cells. These receptors were collected from a human donor in good health. Some libraries in this study had Jurkat cell RNA spiked in.

This clonotype was picked up many times. The chain combines TRBV7-9 with TRBJ1-1; no definite D call. V gave up 3 bases and J gave up 3 bases, with 11 bases separating them. Germline lookup yields CDR1 SEHNR and CDR2 FQNEAQ (reference sequence). The CDR3 loop spans 14 amino acids. This CDR3 reads CASSFLLGDTEAFF. Here the CDR3 DNA reads TGTGCCAGCAGCTTTCTTCTGGGAGACACTGAAGCTTTCTTT.

V and J are TRBV7-9 and TRBJ1-1; 7 nucleotides match TRBD1. The germline gives CDR1 SEHNR, CDR2 FQNEAQ (reference sequence). The CDR3 runs to 15 residues. With 5 bases clipped from V and 2 bases from J, the junction kept 8 bases outside the gene matches. CDR3 sequence: CASSRRRDSNTEAFF. DNA of the CDR3: TGTGCCAGCAGCCGGCGCCGGGACAGTAACACTGAAGCTTTCTTT.

This clonotype came up once. With a much larger clone just one base away, this may be a read error. This chain uses TRBV5-6 with TRBJ2-1; the D call may be TRBD1 or TRBD2 (5 bases each). This CDR3 contains 13 residues. Per germline, CDR1 SGHDT and CDR2 YYEEEE. CDR3: CAGSLGVADEQFF. CDR3 coding DNA: TGTGCCGGCAGCTTGGGGGTTGCCGATGAGCAGTTCTTC.

This chain uses TRBV20-1 with TRBJ2-2, with TRBD2 matching over 10 bases. Germline loops: CDR1 DFQATT, CDR2 SNEGSKA (reference sequence). The V gene end was trimmed by 0 bases and the J gene end by 4 bases; junction bases not matched to a gene: 5. The CDR3 is 16 amino acids. CDR3 coding DNA: TGCAGTGCTAGAGAGCTCAGCGGGAGGGCCACCGGGGAGCTGTTTTTT. Protein sequence: CSARELSGRATGELFF.

This clonotype was seen at least ten times. This chain connects TRBV6-2 or TRBV6-3 to TRBJ1-1, with no clear D. Germline values: CDR1 MNHEY, CDR2 SVGEGT. CDR3 size: 13 residues. The V end was cut by 7 bases, the J end by 4 bases, with 13 bases between. This CDR3 is CASTFGWGTEAFF. CDR3 DNA sequence: TGTGCCAGCACTTTCGGCTGGGGCACTGAAGCTTTCTTT.

Note on this clonotype: Germline is not matched at one junction end, which may reflect a read error. This chain connects TRBV7-6 to TRBJ2-5, with D possibly being TRBD2 (6 bases). Germline assignment: CDR1 SGHVS and CDR2 FNYEAQ. The CDR3 consists of 14 residues. DNA of the CDR3: TGTGCCAGCAGCCGTTTCCAGGGAGGAGAGCCCCAGTACTTC. Translation: CASSRFQGGEPQYF.

This clonotype was counted ten times or more. The chain links TRBV4-2 to TRBJ2-7; no clear D. The V end lost 0 bases, the J end lost 2 bases, and 11 bases lay between the germline ends. The CDR3 is 15 amino acids. Germline V lookup: CDR1 LGHNA, CDR2 YNFKEQ. The CDR3, as DNA: TGTGCCAGCAGCCAAGATGGCGGTTGGACCTACGAGCAGTACTTC. Translating it yields CASSQDGGWTYEQYF.

This clonotype appeared many times. V usage is TRBV6-6 and J usage is TRBJ2-5; 15 bases agree with TRBD2. The V segment lost 4 bases and the J segment 5 bases; nucleotides outside the gene matches: 8. CDR1 is MNHNY and CDR2 is SVGAGI in the germline V gene (reference sequence). The CDR3 totals 17 residues. The CDR3 is CASSSGLAGGPEETQYF. DNA of the CDR3: TGTGCCAGCAGTTCCGGACTAGCGGGAGGGCCGGAGGAGACCCAGTACTTC.

The J gene is TRBJ1-1, the V gene TRBV4-1; D is ambiguous. The V end was cut by 1 base, the J end by 6 bases, with 15 bases between. Germline CDR1 and CDR2: MGHRA and YSYEKL. This CDR3 is built from 15 residues. CDR3 sequence reads: CASSQASTVLSEAFF. The CDR3 nucleotides read TGCGCCAGCAGCCAAGCTTCTACCGTTCTTTCTGAAGCTTTCTTT.

This clonotype was detected many times. This chain's CDR3 is CAISESRDARPYEQYF. The CDR3, as DNA: TGTGCCATCAGTGAGTCCAGAGACGCACGGCCCTACGAGCAGTACTTC. The V gene is TRBV10-3, the J gene TRBJ2-7; D uncertain. The CDR3 sequence is 16 residues long. V lost 0 bases and J 2 bases, leaving 14 bases between the germline ends. Germline CDR1 is ENHRY and CDR2 is SYGVKD.

Points on this clonotype: Lacking the conserved final phenylalanine or tryptophan, this CDR3 likely reflects a read error. The V and J genes are TRBV9 and TRBJ2-1; 11 nucleotides agree with TRBD2. The length of the CDR3 is 16 residues. Germline lookup yields CDR1 SGDLS and CDR2 YYNGEE. CDR3 in amino acids: CTSSVSRTSGSNEQFS. CDR3 sequence (DNA): TGTACCAGCAGCGTATCAAGGACTAGCGGGTCCAATGAGCAGTTCTCC.

This clonotype occurred once. A much more abundant neighbour one base away suggests this may be a read error. The chain combines TRBV4-3 with TRBJ1-6; D is undetermined. This CDR3 comprises 17 residues. Per the germline V gene, CDR1 is LGHNA and CDR2 is YSLEER. CDR3 sequence: CASSQAATSSHNSPLHF. CDR3 DNA sequence: TGCGCCAGCAGCCAAGCGGCCACCAGCTCCCATAATTCACCCCTCCACTTT.

The sample holds many counts of this clonotype. The gene calls are TRBV7-9 and TRBJ2-7, with 9 positions matching TRBD1. V gave up 5 bases and J gave up 4 bases; unmatched junction bases: 18. The CDR3 spans 18 residues. Germline lookup yields CDR1 SEHNR and CDR2 FQNEAQ (reference sequence). The CDR3 protein is CASSPRTGATARGYEQYF. The CDR3 nucleotides are TGTGCCAGCAGCCCTAGGACAGGGGCGACTGCCCGGGGATACGAGCAGTACTTC. The entire variable domain, with the rest obtained from reference TRBV7-9 and TRBJ2-7, is as follows: DTGVSQNPRHKITKRGQNVTFRCDPISEHNRLYWYRQTLGQGPEFLTYFQNEAQLEKSRLLSDRFSAERPKGSFSTLEIQRTEQGDSAMYLCASSPRTGATARGYEQYFGPGTRLTVT.

The CDR3 sequence is CASSQGPTPDSNTGELFF. In DNA, the CDR3 is TGCGCCAGCAGCCAAGGCCCCACCCCGGACAGCAACACCGGGGAGCTGTTTTTT. V usage is TRBV4-1 and J usage is TRBJ2-2; weak D call: TRBD1 (6 bases). Per germline, CDR1 MGHRA and CDR2 YSYEKL. V lost 1 base to trimming and J lost 2 bases, with 17 bases between them. The CDR3 sequence is 18 residues long.

The gene calls are TRBV27 and TRBJ2-7, with D maybe TRBD2 (6 bases). The V gene lost 5 bases and the J gene lost 3 bases, with 17 bases spanning the gap. The germline CDR1 and CDR2 sequences are MNHEY and SMNVEV (reference sequence). This CDR3 is 15 amino acids long. CDR3 amino acids: CASSVAGSFVYEQYF. For the CDR3, the DNA is TGTGCCAGCAGTGTGGCGGGGAGTTTTGTCTACGAGCAGTACTTC.

This clonotype has at least ten counts. The V gene is TRBV29-1, the J gene TRBJ1-4, with a weak D call TRBD1 (5 bases). V was trimmed by 4 bases and J by 10 bases, leaving 16 bases between them. Germline lookup yields CDR1 SQVTM and CDR2 ANQGSEA. The CDR3 consists of 13 residues. This CDR3 is CSVVGTQAGKLFF. DNA for the CDR3: TGCAGCGTTGTAGGGACCCAAGCGGGAAAACTGTTTTTT. Together with reference TRBV29-1 and TRBJ1-4, the CDR3 gives the full variable domain: SAVISQKPSRDICQRGTSLTIQCQVDSQVTMMFWYRQQPGQSLTLIATANQGSEATYESGFVIDKFPISRPNLTFSTLTVSNMSPEDSSIYLCSVVGTQAGKLFFGSGTQLSVL.

V is TRBV5-1 and J is TRBJ2-7; perhaps TRBD2 as D (5 bases). The CDR3 length is 14 residues. From germline, CDR1 is SGHRS and CDR2 YFSETQ. The germline V and J ends were trimmed by 6 bases and 2 bases, with 15 bases remaining between them. The CDR3 DNA is TGCGCCAGCACCTCAGGACTCTCACCCTACGAGCAGTACTTC. Protein sequence: CASTSGLSPYEQYF.

This clonotype was detected a few times. This chain uses TRBV6-2 or TRBV6-3 with TRBJ1-1; 10 nucleotides match TRBD1. The CDR3 extends over 15 amino acids. CDR1 is MNHEY and CDR2 is SVGEGT in the germline V gene. With V trimmed by 6 bases and J by 3 bases, 7 bases remained unmatched. The CDR3 region is CASRILTGGYTEAFF. DNA for the CDR3: TGTGCCAGCAGAATACTGACAGGGGGCTACACTGAAGCTTTCTTT.

V gene TRBV21-1 combines with J gene TRBJ1-5; TRBD1, the D gene given by the table, was not confirmed from the DNA. TRBV21-1 is given as a pseudogene. The CDR3 has 15 residues. The CDR3 here is CASSKFCRGRQPQHF. CDR3 DNA: TGTGCCAGCAGCAAATTTTGCAGGGGCAGGCAGCCCCAGCATTTT.

This clonotype has more than one count but fewer than ten. This chain links TRBV6-5 with TRBJ2-5; D is unresolved. The CDR3 totals 12 residues. The germline gives CDR1 MNHEY, CDR2 SVGAGI. Trimming removed 0 bases at V and 5 bases at J, with 4 bases between. DNA for the CDR3: TGTGCCAGCAGTTACTCTACGGAGACCCAGTACTTC. It is translated as CASSYSTETQYF.